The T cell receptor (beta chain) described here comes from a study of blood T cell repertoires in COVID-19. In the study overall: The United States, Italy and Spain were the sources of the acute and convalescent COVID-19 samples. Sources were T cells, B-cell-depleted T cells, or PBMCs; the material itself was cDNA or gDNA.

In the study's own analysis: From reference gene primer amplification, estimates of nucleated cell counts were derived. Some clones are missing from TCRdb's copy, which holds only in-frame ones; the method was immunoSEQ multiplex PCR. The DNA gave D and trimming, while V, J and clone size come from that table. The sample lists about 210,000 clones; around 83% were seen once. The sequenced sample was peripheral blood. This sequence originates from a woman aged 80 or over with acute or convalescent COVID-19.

The CDR3 spells CASSPVYGETQYF. The CDR3 bases are TGCGCCAGCAGCCCAGTATACGGGGAGACCCAGTACTTC. The V call is TRBV4-3, the J call TRBJ2-5; D uncertain. The germline V gene has CDR1 LGHNA and CDR2 YSLEER. This CDR3 has 13 amino acids. V was trimmed by 4 bases and J by 5 bases, leaving 11 bases between them.